The present TCR beta chain was sequenced within a study of shared clonotypes between healthy human individuals. Study-level results: The four-donor shared clonotypes exceeded non-shared clonotypes in generation probability, with non-shared ones scoring lower. A handful of donors showed sharing of approximately 5% of naive CD4 clonotypes.

Regarding this clone: The antigen remains undetermined.

CD45RO-negative, CCR7-selected cells formed the naive CD8 fraction, which excluded terminally differentiated effector memory CD45RA+ cells. Nashville, Tennessee was home to all donors, who were Caucasian adults. Per the study methods: ImmunoSEQ output held junction-only sequences without quality scores, so filtering differed. Assay used: immunoSEQ multiplex PCR; TCRdb lists only in-frame clones, some missing. Clone size and V and J calls were adopted from that table, with D and trimming inferred from the DNA. The table lists 2 million to 2.5 million clones, 85% to 95% of them singletons. The material sequenced was naive CD8+ T cells from PBMCs. The sequence was obtained from a young man in good health. Some clones in this sample may be carry-over from other donors' samples.

Written as DNA, the CDR3 is TGTGCCAGCAGCTTGATGTCAGGCTTCTACGAGCAGTACTTC. Translating it yields CASSLMSGFYEQYF. The genes are TRBV5-5 and TRBJ2-7; D ambiguous. Trimming removed 1 base from V and 3 bases from J, with 11 bases in between. The CDR3 sequence is 14 residues long. CDR1 is SGHKS, CDR2 YYEKEE, per germline (reference sequence).